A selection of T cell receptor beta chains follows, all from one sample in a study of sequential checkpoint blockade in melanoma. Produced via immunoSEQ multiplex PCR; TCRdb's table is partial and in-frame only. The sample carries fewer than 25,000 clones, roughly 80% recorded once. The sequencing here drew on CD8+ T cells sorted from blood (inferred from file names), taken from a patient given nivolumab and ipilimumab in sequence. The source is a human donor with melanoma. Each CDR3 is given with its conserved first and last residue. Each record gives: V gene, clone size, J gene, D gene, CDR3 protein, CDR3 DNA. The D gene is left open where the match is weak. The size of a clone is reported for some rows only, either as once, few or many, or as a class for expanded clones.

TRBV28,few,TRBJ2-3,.,CASSLPLTGAITDTQYF,TGTGCCAGCAGTTTACCCTTAACAGGAGCCATCACAGATACGCAGTATTTT
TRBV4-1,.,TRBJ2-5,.,CASSPPGEGETETQYF,TGCGCCAGCAGCCCACCGGGGGAGGGGGAGACGGAGACCCAGTACTTC
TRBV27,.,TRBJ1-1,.,CATARGTEAFF,TGTGCCACCGCCCGAGGCACTGAAGCTTTCTTT
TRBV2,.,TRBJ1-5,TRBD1,CASTKTGYSNQPQHF,TGTGCCAGCACCAAGACAGGGTATAGCAATCAGCCCCAGCATTTT
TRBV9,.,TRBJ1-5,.,CASSLRENQPQHF,TGTGCCAGCAGCCTTCGAGAGAATCAGCCCCAGCATTTT
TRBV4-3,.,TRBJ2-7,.,CASSQDWEAPSYEQYF,TGCGCCAGCAGCCAAGACTGGGAGGCGCCCTCCTACGAGCAGTACTTC
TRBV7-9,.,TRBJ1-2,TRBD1,CASGTGALYGYTF,TGTGCCAGCGGGACAGGAGCCCTCTATGGCTACACCTTC
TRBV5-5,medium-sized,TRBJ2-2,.,CASSLVPTSIIGELFF,TGTGCCAGCAGCTTAGTCCCTACTAGCATTATCGGGGAGCTGTTTTTT
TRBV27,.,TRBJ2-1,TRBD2,CASSLLSSGEPYNEQFF,TGTGCCAGCAGTTTATTGTCTAGCGGGGAACCCTACAATGAGCAGTTCTTC
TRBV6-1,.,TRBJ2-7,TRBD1,CASKGQGSSYEQYF,TGTGCCAGCAAAGGACAGGGGTCGTCCTACGAGCAGTACTTC
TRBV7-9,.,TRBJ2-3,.,CASSLFLTGAEDTQYF,TGTGCCAGCAGCTTATTCCTGACGGGAGCGGAAGATACGCAGTATTTT
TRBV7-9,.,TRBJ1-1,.,CASRSGPEAFF,TGTGCCAGCAGAAGCGGGCCTGAAGCTTTCTTT
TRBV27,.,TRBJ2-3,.,CASSLSHRVRRTDTQYF,TGTGCCAGCAGTTTATCCCACCGGGTCCGGAGGACAGATACGCAGTATTTT
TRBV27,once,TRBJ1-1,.,CASSPGQSSGGAFF,TGTGCCAGCAGCCCCGGACAGTCCTCGGGAGGAGCTTTCTTT
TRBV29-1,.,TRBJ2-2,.,CSVEGKGGMNTGELFF,TGCAGCGTTGAGGGGAAGGGGGGGATGAACACCGGGGAGCTGTTTTTT
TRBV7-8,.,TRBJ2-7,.,CASSLVAVSYEQYF,TGTGCCAGCAGCTTAGTGGCGGTCTCCTACGAGCAGTACTTC
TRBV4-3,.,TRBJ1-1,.,CASSQGAGGNTEAFF,TGCGCCAGCAGCCAAGGAGCGGGGGGGAACACTGAAGCTTTCTTT
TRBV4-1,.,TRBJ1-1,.,CASTLSMLNTEAFF,TGCGCCAGCACCCTGAGTATGTTGAACACTGAAGCTTTCTTT
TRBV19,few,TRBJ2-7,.,CASSSVEGLSYEQYF,TGTGCCAGTAGTAGTGTGGAGGGCCTCTCCTACGAGCAGTACTTC
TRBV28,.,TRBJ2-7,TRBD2,CASSFAGGMNEQYF,TGTGCCAGCAGTTTCGCGGGAGGGATGAACGAGCAGTACTTC
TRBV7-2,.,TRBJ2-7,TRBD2,CASSLFGGGAYEQYF,TGTGCCAGCAGCTTATTTGGCGGGGGGGCCTACGAGCAGTACTTC
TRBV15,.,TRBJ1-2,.,CATSRDPGRAANYGYTF,TGTGCCACCAGCAGAGATCCTGGCAGGGCCGCTAACTATGGCTACACCTTC
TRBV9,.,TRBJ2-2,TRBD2,CASSVGRSGSGTGELFF,TGTGCCAGCAGCGTAGGAAGGAGCGGGAGCGGTACCGGGGAGCTGTTTTTT
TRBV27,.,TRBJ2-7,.,CASSPARKAYEQYF,TGTGCCAGCAGTCCTGCCCGTAAAGCTTACGAGCAGTACTTC
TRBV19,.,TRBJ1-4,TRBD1,CASSRPGQGATNEKLFF,TGTGCCAGTAGCCGCCCGGGACAGGGTGCAACTAATGAAAAACTGTTTTTT
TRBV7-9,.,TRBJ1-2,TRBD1,CASSYRTGGTEGYTF,TGTGCCAGCAGCTACCGGACAGGGGGAACGGAAGGCTACACCTTC
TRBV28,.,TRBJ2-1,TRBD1,CASSLWGQTGRHEQFF,TGTGCCAGCAGTTTATGGGGGCAGACAGGGCGGCATGAGCAGTTCTTC
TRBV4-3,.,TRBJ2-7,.,CASSPDIAYEQYF,TGCGCCAGCAGCCCCGACATAGCCTACGAGCAGTACTTC
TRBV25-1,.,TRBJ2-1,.,CASSLRGLFPEQFF,TGTGCCAGCAGCCTAAGGGGACTTTTTCCTGAGCAGTTCTTC
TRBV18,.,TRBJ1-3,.,CASSPQAGANSGNTIYF,TGTGCCAGCTCACCCCAAGCAGGGGCCAACTCTGGAAACACCATATATTTT
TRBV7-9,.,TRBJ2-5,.,CASSTGKTQYF,TGTGCCAGCAGCACAGGGAAGACCCAGTACTTC
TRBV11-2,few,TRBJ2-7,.,CASSLVTGFYYEQYF,TGTGCCAGCAGCTTAGTCACAGGGTTCTACTACGAGCAGTACTTC
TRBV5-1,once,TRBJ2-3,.,CASSFRGGGTDTQYF,TGCGCCAGCAGCTTCCGGGGCGGGGGCACAGATACGCAGTATTTT
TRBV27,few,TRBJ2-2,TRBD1,CASSEGGNTGELFF,TGTGCCAGCAGTGAAGGGGGCAACACCGGGGAGCTGTTTTTT